This T cell receptor (beta chain) was found in a study of T-cell reconstitution after alpha-beta-depleted transplantation in children (dated by TCRdb to 2015 to 2016). Background for the entire study: The study quantitatively tracked T-cell immune reconstitution after TCRalphabeta/CD19-depleted allogeneic hematopoietic cell transplantation in children using TCR repertoire profiling.

What the study reported, not specific to this receptor: In some patients, the high TCRbeta diversity seen at day 60 was put down to recipient T cells and intrathymic progenitors that had survived conditioning. The apparently early recovery of alphabetaT-cell counts about two months after transplant reportedly depended on only several hundred rapidly expanded clones that came from non-depleted graft cells. Over the following months the frequencies of hyperexpanded clones went down, and after one year T-cell counts and TCRbeta diversity were mostly credited to newly produced T cells.

The sample's treatment or condition label, in plain terms: allogeneic hematopoietic cell transplantation with graft depleted of TCRalphabeta T cells and CD19 B cells. Transplant recipients were children who received TCRalphabeta/CD19-depleted allogeneic hematopoietic cell grafts. Trimming leaves V shorter by 6 bases and J shorter by 1 base, with the junction holding 3 bases beyond the gene matches. The CDR3 goes from the cysteine to the phenylalanine over 14 residues. Just the 42-base CDR3 DNA is kept, in frame starting at base 1. CDR1 SGHNT and CDR2 YENEEA were looked up in the germline V gene. Regarding this clonotype: Its antigen is unknown. Base qualities were left out, and no much larger clone turns up one base away.

Receptor amplification or capture employed PCR. This sample was sequenced with an Illumina HiSeq 2500. Molecular barcoding was employed in the preparation of TCR libraries, with unique molecular identifiers being used to normalize TCRbeta repertoire quantification. Clones were called with MiXCR by TCRdb after fastp trimmed the public reads at Q25, and only in-frame beta chains were retained. CDR3 protein sequences are deduplicated, and each keeps its most common genes and DNA. The sample table holds 300,000 to 400,000 distinct CDR3 sequences, of which 20% to 30% were seen once. The top ten constitute approximately 11% of the sample.

Sequenced here: PBMCs, mostly from graft donor cells, sampled 180 days after TCRalphabeta/CD19-depleted stem cell transplant. The source is a male patient between 5 and 17 years old who had a stem cell transplant for acute lymphoblastic leukemia, so the T cells may come from the graft donor. The chain is assembled from TRBV11-3 and TRBJ2-1; TRBD1 lines up with 7 middle nucleotides. The CDR3 has the sequence CASSDRDSYNEQFF. The DNA sequence reads TGTGCCAGCAGTGACAGGGATTCCTACAATGAGCAGTTCTTC.